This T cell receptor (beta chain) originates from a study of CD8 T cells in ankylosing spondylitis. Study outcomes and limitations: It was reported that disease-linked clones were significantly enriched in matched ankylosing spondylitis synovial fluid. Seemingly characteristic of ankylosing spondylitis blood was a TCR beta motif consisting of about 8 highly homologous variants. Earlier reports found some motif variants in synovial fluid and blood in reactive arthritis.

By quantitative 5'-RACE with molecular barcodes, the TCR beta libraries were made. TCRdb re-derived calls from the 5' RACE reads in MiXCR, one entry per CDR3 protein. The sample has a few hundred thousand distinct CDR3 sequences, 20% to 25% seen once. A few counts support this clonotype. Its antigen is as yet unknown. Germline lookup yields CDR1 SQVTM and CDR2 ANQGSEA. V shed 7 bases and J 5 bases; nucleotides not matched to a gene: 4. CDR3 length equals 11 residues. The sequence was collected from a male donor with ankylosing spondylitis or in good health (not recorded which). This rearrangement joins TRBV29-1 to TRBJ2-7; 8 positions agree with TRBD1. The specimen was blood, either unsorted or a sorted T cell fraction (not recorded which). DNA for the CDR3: TGCAGCGGAGGACAGGGCCACGAGCAGTACTTC. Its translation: CSGGQGHEQYF.